What follows are 18 T cell receptor beta chains derived from one specimen sequenced in a study of blood T cells in healthy people across ages. The use of a sample-barcoded 5' primer and a J-beta primer mix characterized a second PCR of roughly 7 to 12 cycles. MiXCR, run by TCRdb on the 5' RACE reads, gives a single entry per CDR3 protein. The sample records approximately 1.5 million distinct CDR3 sequences, roughly 32% being singletons. Sequencing was performed on blood. The receptor set was obtained from a young woman in good health.

This clonotype has a handful of counts. This chain connects TRBV12-3 or TRBV12-4 to TRBJ2-3, with D unresolved. This CDR3 spans 14 amino acids. The germline V and J ends were trimmed by 7 bases and 4 bases, with 15 bases remaining between them. CDR3 coding DNA: TGTGCCAGCATCCGAGGTCTGCGCGCAGATACGCAGTATTTT. This sequence encodes CASIRGLRADTQYF.

CDR3 coding DNA: TGCAGTGCGTCCGCCCCAGGGAGAAGGTACGAGCAGTACTTC. Amino acids: CSASAPGRRYEQYF. The rearrangement joins TRBV20-1 to TRBJ2-7; the D call may be TRBD1 or TRBD2 (5 bases each). The CDR3 consists of 14 residues. V lost 6 bases to trimming and J lost 4 bases, with 19 bases between them. The germline gives CDR1 DFQATT, CDR2 SNEGSKA (reference sequence).

The chain combines TRBV9 with TRBJ1-1, with 7 bases fitting TRBD1. Germline V gene lookup returns CDR1 SGDLS and CDR2 YYNGEE. This CDR3 spans 14 amino acids. V was clipped by 0 bases and J by 3 bases; unmatched bases: 2. The CDR3 spells CASSVEGAHTEAFF. The CDR3 DNA reads TGTGCCAGCAGCGTAGAGGGGGCGCACACTGAAGCTTTCTTT. The whole variable domain, filled in from reference TRBV9 and TRBJ1-1, reads DSGVTQTPKHLITATGQRVTLRCSPRSGDLSVYWYQQSLDQGLQFLIQYYNGEERAKGNILERFSAQQFPDLHSELNLSSLELGDSALYFCASSVEGAHTEAFFGQGTRLTVV.

This clonotype has only a few counts. V gene TRBV9 combines with J gene TRBJ2-1; 8 bases map to TRBD2. Germline V CDR1 and CDR2: SGDLS, YYNGEE. This CDR3 has 16 residues. Trimming at V came to 0 bases and at J to 5 bases, leaving 7 bases not matched to a gene. CDR3 nucleotides: TGTGCCAGCAGCGTAGTTAGAGCGGGGGCGGACAATGAGCAGTTCTTC. Protein product: CASSVVRAGADNEQFF.

The rearrangement links TRBV4-1 to TRBJ1-1, with TRBD1 matching 8 bases. J gave up 4 bases and V 3 bases, and 4 bases lay outside the gene matches. This CDR3 has 14 residues. CDR1 and CDR2 (germline): MGHRA, YSYEKL. CDR3: CASSQETGVTEAFF. The DNA for the CDR3 is TGCGCCAGCAGCCAGGAGACAGGGGTCACTGAAGCTTTCTTT.

This clonotype showed up just a few times. The chain combines TRBV11-2 with TRBJ2-7; 12 nucleotides match TRBD1. The germline V gene has CDR1 SGHAT and CDR2 FQNNGV. CDR3 length equals 16 residues. V was pared by 2 bases and J by 7 bases, with 9 bases of the junction left unmatched. The CDR3 bases are TGTGCCAGCAGCTTAACCCCGGGACAGGGGGCGCGGGAGCAGTACTTC. Its protein is CASSLTPGQGAREQYF.

The rearrangement uses TRBV5-1 and TRBJ1-3, with 9 bases matching TRBD1. Looked up from germline, CDR1 is SGHRS and CDR2 is YFSETQ. V lost 6 bases, J lost 10 bases, and 5 bases stayed unmatched. The length of the CDR3 is 12 residues. CDR3 DNA sequence: TGCGCCAGCATCGGACAGGGGAAAACCATATATTTT. Translating gives CASIGQGKTIYF.

J is TRBJ2-3 and V is TRBV20-1; 9 positions match TRBD2. CDR3 length equals 16 residues. Germline V gene lookup returns CDR1 DFQATT and CDR2 SNEGSKA (reference sequence). After removal of 6 bases from V and 3 bases from J, the junction contained 13 bases not matched to a gene. The DNA of the CDR3 is TGCAGTGCCCTTCGAGGGAGCGGGAGGATAACAGATACGCAGTATTTT. Its translation: CSALRGSGRITDTQYF.

This clonotype has ten or more counts. V usage is TRBV10-3 and J usage is TRBJ2-5; 7 nucleotides agree with TRBD2. J gave up 1 base and V 4 bases, and 9 bases lay outside the gene matches. Germline V lookup: CDR1 ENHRY, CDR2 SYGVKD. CDR3 length: 16 residues. The CDR3 loop reads CAISVGGSGGQETQYF. The DNA for the CDR3 is TGTGCCATCAGTGTGGGGGGTTCGGGGGGCCAAGAGACCCAGTACTTC.

The rearrangement links TRBV4-1 to TRBJ2-1, with TRBD1 matching over 7 bases. The J call may be in error: the DNA end matches TRBJ2-7 better. The CDR3 extends over 16 amino acids. In germline, CDR1 is MGHRA, CDR2 YSYEKL. The chain's CDR3 is CASSQDGRGSTYEQYF. The CDR3, as DNA: TGCGCCAGCAGCCAAGATGGCAGGGGGAGTACCTACGAGCAGTACTTC.

The chain carries TRBV16 and TRBJ1-4; TRBD1 aligns across 9 bases. Germline-derived CDR1 and CDR2 are KGHSY and FQNENV. This CDR3 region has 16 residues. The J segment lost 7 bases and the V segment lost 0 bases, leaving 6 bases of the junction unmatched. CDR3 coding DNA: TGTGCCAGCAGCCAATCGTTACAGGGGGCAAGTGAAAAACTGTTTTTT. Translation gives CASSQSLQGASEKLFF.

This clonotype was detected a few times. A junction end diverges from the germline sequence, so it may reflect a read error. The gene calls are TRBV20-1 and TRBJ2-3; the D gene is possibly TRBD2 (6 bases). The CDR3 runs to 15 residues. CDR1 DFQATT and CDR2 SNEGSKA come from the germline V gene (reference sequence). In DNA form, the CDR3 reads TGCAGTGCCGCAGCCGGGACTTCTCCCACAGATTCGCAGTATTTT. It encodes CSAAAGTSPTDSQYF.

This chain joins TRBV27 and TRBJ2-1; 13 bases agree with TRBD2. The germline CDR1 and CDR2 sequences are MNHEY and SMNVEV (reference sequence). V was clipped by 3 bases and J by 6 bases; unmatched bases: 8. The CDR3 has 17 residues. The CDR3 reads CASSFLSGLAGANEQFF. CDR3 nucleotide sequence: TGTGCCAGCAGTTTTCTATCAGGACTAGCGGGGGCCAATGAGCAGTTCTTC.

This clonotype was seen only a few times. The chain carries TRBV12-3 or TRBV12-4 and TRBJ2-3; 8 bases map to TRBD2. V lost 6 bases to trimming and J lost 1 base; unmatched junction nucleotides: 9. The CDR3 has 16 residues. This CDR3 reads CASRATSVRRTDTQYF. CDR3 nucleotide sequence: TGTGCCAGCAGGGCGACTAGCGTTCGCCGCACAGATACGCAGTATTTT.

This chain connects TRBV7-9 to TRBJ1-2; TRBD1 aligns across 7 bases. The CDR3 runs 17 residues. The V gene end was trimmed by 2 bases and the J gene end by 4 bases; junction bases not matched to a gene: 13. CDR1 is SEHNR and CDR2 is FQNEAQ in the germline V gene (reference sequence). CDR3 DNA sequence: TGTGCCAGCAGCTTACCCGGACAGGAGGTTTCCTCCTATGGCTACACCTTC. This codes for CASSLPGQEVSSYGYTF.

As regards this clonotype: Just one base apart from a much larger clone, this may be a read error. The chain is built from TRBV7-2 and TRBJ2-5; D is perhaps TRBD2 (6 bases). The end of the DNA is better explained by TRBJ2-7, so the J call may be wrong. The germline V gene encodes CDR1 SGHTA and CDR2 FQGNSA. CDR3 size: 13 residues. The CDR3 bases are TGTGCCAACAGTTTAGAGATAGCGGTCGAGCAGTACTTC. This gives the protein CANSLEIAVEQYF.

In its sample, this clonotype was seen a few times. The chain links TRBV27 to TRBJ2-7; 8 bases match TRBD2. The length of the CDR3 is 14 residues. Germline-derived CDR1 and CDR2 are MNHEY and SMNVEV (reference sequence). J lost 0 bases, V lost 6 bases, and 4 bases had no gene match. The CDR3 spells CASRLTSASYEQYF. The DNA for the CDR3 is TGTGCCAGCAGACTGACTAGCGCCTCCTACGAGCAGTACTTC.

This clonotype appeared a few times. This chain links TRBV20-1 with TRBJ2-7; D ambiguous. The CDR3 covers 13 residues. In germline, CDR1 is DFQATT, CDR2 SNEGSKA (reference sequence). Deletions cut 0 bases from V and 5 bases from J, with 11 bases between. CDR3 sequence (DNA): TGCAGTGCTAGAGATCCAGTCCCCAACGAGCAGTACTTC. This encodes CSARDPVPNEQYF.